Below, 29 T cell receptor beta chains from the same sample are listed, as sequenced in a study of blood T cells in healthy people across ages. The authors ran a second PCR of about 6 to 12 cycles using a sample-barcoded 5' primer and a J-beta primer mix. TCRdb fed the 5' RACE reads into MiXCR, producing one record per CDR3 protein. The top ten clones hold more than 2% of a sample with roughly 2 million distinct CDR3 sequences, less than 50% of them seen once. Sample: blood. Every receptor here comes from a middle-aged woman in good health.

This chain uses TRBV6-5 with TRBJ1-6; TRBD1 aligns across 7 bases. Germline trimming cut 2 bases from V and 6 bases from J; bases unmatched to any gene: 4. This CDR3 comprises 15 residues. The germline V gene encodes CDR1 MNHEY and CDR2 SVGAGI. The CDR3 spells CASSYQGGSNSPLHF. The CDR3 DNA sequence: TGTGCCAGCAGTTACCAGGGGGGGTCTAATTCACCCCTCCACTTT.

This chain uses TRBV28 with TRBJ1-2; D is undetermined. V lost 3 bases and J lost 4, with 12 bases in between. The germline gives CDR1 MDHEN, CDR2 SYDVKM. The CDR3 has 14 amino acids. The CDR3 nucleotides are TGTGCCAGCAGTTTGTCCCGCCCACCCTATGGCTACACCTTC. This translates into CASSLSRPPYGYTF.

Of note for this clonotype: Given the absence of the conserved phenylalanine or tryptophan at the CDR3 end, a read error is likely. The rearrangement uses TRBV6-2 or TRBV6-3 and TRBJ2-5; maybe TRBD2 (6 bases). The CDR3 contains 14 residues. Germline V gene sequence: CDR1 MNHEY, CDR2 SVGEGT. V lost 4 bases to trimming and J lost 5 bases, with 14 bases between them. The CDR3 reads CASSSTRGLETQYL. The CDR3 DNA reads as TGTGCCAGCAGTTCGACTAGGGGCTTGGAGACCCAGTACTTA.

The chain employs TRBV27 and TRBJ2-3; D gene ambiguous. In germline, CDR1 is MNHEY, CDR2 SMNVEV (reference sequence). CDR3 size: 13 residues. Trimming stripped 4 bases from V and 7 bases from J, with 12 bases between. The CDR3 DNA reads as TGTGCCAGCAGTTCCCCCTCCACTCATACGCAGTATTTT. Translating gives CASSSPSTHTQYF.

V is TRBV9 and J is TRBJ2-3; D unclear. The ends were cut back, 5 bases at V and 2 bases at J, with 12 bases in the middle. This CDR3 spans 14 amino acids. Germline assignment: CDR1 SGDLS and CDR2 YYNGEE. CDR3 in amino acids: CASRQSGPTDTQYF. The CDR3 DNA sequence: TGTGCCAGCAGACAAAGTGGCCCCACAGATACGCAGTATTTT.

The V and J genes are TRBV2 and TRBJ2-1; the match to TRBD1 covers 8 bases. There are 15 residues in the CDR3. Per germline, CDR1 SNHLY and CDR2 FYNNEI. The V and J ends lost 4 bases and 9 bases, in that order; junction bases with no gene match: 11. The CDR3 region is CASSGLQGARGEQFF. CDR3 sequence (DNA): TGTGCCAGCAGTGGACTCCAGGGGGCGCGGGGTGAGCAGTTCTTC.

In regard to this clonotype: One end of the junction does not line up with germline, which may come from a read error. The CDR3 bases are TGCGCCAGCAGCTTAGCTGCGTCTGGGACTAGCGGGGGGGTAGCAGATACGCAGTATTTT. Translation: CASSLAASGTSGGVADTQYF. The chain couples TRBV7-2 to TRBJ2-3, with 16 bases that match TRBD2. This CDR3 contains 20 residues. Germline V lookup: CDR1 SGHTA, CDR2 FQGNSA.

The rearrangement joins TRBV24-1 to TRBJ1-1; D gene ambiguous. Deletions cut 4 bases from V and 6 bases from J, with 14 bases between. This CDR3 comprises 14 residues. Germline CDR1 and CDR2: KGHDR and SFDVKD. The CDR3 region has the DNA TGTGCCACCAGTGACCCCTTACTACCCTCTGAAGCTTTCTTT. Translating it yields CATSDPLLPSEAFF.

In nucleotides, the CDR3 is TGTGCCAGCAGCAATGATCCCTCTGGGGCCAACGTCCTGACTTTC. It specifies CASSNDPSGANVLTF. This chain joins TRBV21-1 and TRBJ2-6. TRBV21-1 is an annotated pseudogene. This CDR3 is 15 amino acids long.

The rearrangement uses TRBV7-2 and TRBJ1-2; D may be TRBD1 (5 bases). V lost 4 bases, J lost 7 bases, and 25 bases lay in between. The V gene's germline CDR1 is SGHTA and CDR2 FQGNSA. The CDR3 spans 17 residues. In DNA, the CDR3 is TGTGCCAGCAGCTCCGAATCTAGGGGCAGGGTCCTTGGTGGCTACACCTTC. It codes for CASSSESRGRVLGGYTF. Full variable domain (remainder filled in from reference TRBV7-2 and TRBJ1-2): GAGVSQSPSNKVTEKGKDVELRCDPISGHTALYWYRQSLGQGLEFLIYFQGNSAPDKSGLPSDRFSAERTGGSVSTLTIQRTQQEDSAVYLCASSSESRGRVLGGYTFGSGTRLTVV.

This chain connects TRBV27 to TRBJ2-3; possible D gene TRBD2, 6 bases. Germline lookup yields CDR1 MNHEY and CDR2 SMNVEV (reference sequence). V was clipped by 8 bases and J by 3 bases, with 15 bases between them. This CDR3 comprises 14 residues. The CDR3 sequence: CASASRLGTDTQYF. Written as DNA, the CDR3 is TGTGCCAGCGCATCCCGACTAGGTACAGATACGCAGTATTTT.

The rearrangement uses TRBV7-2 and TRBJ1-2, with D unclear. The CDR3 has 15 amino acids. Germline-derived CDR1 and CDR2 are SGHTA and FQGNSA. V lost 3 bases and J lost 1, with 12 bases in between. Here the CDR3 reads CASSFTAKINYGYTF. The CDR3 DNA sequence: TGTGCCAGCAGCTTTACGGCAAAAATTAACTATGGCTACACCTTC.

Remarks on this clonotype: At one boundary the junction diverges from the germline segment, which might be a read error. The V gene is TRBV6-2 or TRBV6-3, the J gene TRBJ1-1; a weak D match, TRBD1 (6 bases). Germline lookup yields CDR1 MNHEY and CDR2 SVGEGT. The CDR3 sequence is 16 residues long. The chain's CDR3 is CASSYWVRGPDTEVFF. DNA for the CDR3: TGTGCCAGCAGTTACTGGGTCCGGGGGCCGGACACTGAAGTTTTCTTT.

In this sample, this clonotype turned up a few times. V usage is TRBV20-1 and J usage is TRBJ2-1, with D tentatively TRBD2 (7 bases). Germline CDR1 and CDR2: DFQATT and SNEGSKA (reference sequence). This CDR3 region has 14 residues. Trimming cost V 6 bases and J 6 bases, with 18 bases left between them. The chain's CDR3 is CSATSRGAPNEQFF. As DNA, the CDR3 is TGCAGTGCAACATCCCGGGGGGCCCCCAATGAGCAGTTCTTC.

This clonotype was counted at least ten times. This chain uses TRBV7-9 with TRBJ1-2; 8 bases map to TRBD1. CDR3 length equals 15 residues. Germline CDR1 SEHNR, CDR2 FQNEAQ (reference sequence). After removal of 5 bases from V and 2 bases from J, the junction contained 7 bases not matched to a gene. The CDR3 coding sequence is TGTGCCAGCAGCCCCGGACAGGGCCTGAACTATGGCTACACCTTC. Amino acid sequence: CASSPGQGLNYGYTF.

The rearrangement links TRBV7-3 to TRBJ2-2; TRBD2 matches 11 bases. CDR1 is SGHTA and CDR2 is FQGTGA in the germline V gene. The J segment lost 1 base and the V segment lost 5 bases, leaving 12 bases of the junction unmatched. The CDR3 is 19 amino acids. CDR3 sequence reads: CASSPRLAGPLKNTGELFF. As DNA, the CDR3 is TGTGCCAGCAGCCCTCGACTAGCGGGGCCTCTAAAGAACACCGGGGAGCTGTTTTTT. Using reference TRBV7-3 and TRBJ2-2 for the parts outside the CDR3, the full variable domain is GAGVSQTPSNKVTEKGKYVELRCDPISGHTALYWYRQSLGQGPEFLIYFQGTGAADDSGLPNDRFFAVRPEGSVSTLKIQRTERGDSAVYLCASSPRLAGPLKNTGELFFGEGSRLTVL.

This chain uses TRBV4-3 with TRBJ2-1; 8 bases are a match to TRBD2. CDR1 LGHNA and CDR2 YSLEER come from the germline V gene. This CDR3 is built from 17 residues. Losses at the gene ends were 1 base for V and 0 bases for J; bases not matched to a gene: 5. CDR3 sequence reads: CASSQGNAGGSYNEQFF. CDR3 in DNA: TGCGCCAGCAGCCAAGGCAACGCGGGGGGCTCCTACAATGAGCAGTTCTTC.

This clonotype turned up a few times. The rearrangement links TRBV12-3 or TRBV12-4 to TRBJ1-2; the D is unclear. The germline V and J ends were trimmed by 2 bases and 3 bases, with 13 bases remaining between them. This CDR3 has 15 amino acids. CDR3 sequence: CASSLLATWDYGYTF. CDR3 bases: TGTGCCAGCAGTTTACTAGCTACCTGGGACTATGGCTACACCTTC.

The rearrangement joins TRBV27 to TRBJ2-1; 8 bases line up with TRBD2. The J call may be mistaken, given a closer DNA end match to TRBJ2-7. This CDR3 is 15 amino acids long. The germline CDR1 and CDR2 sequences are MNHEY and SMNVEV (reference sequence). As DNA, the CDR3 is TGTGCCAGCAGTCTACCGGCGGGGGGCTACAATGAGCAGTACTTC. Protein product: CASSLPAGGYNEQYF.

This clonotype is a singleton in its sample. The chain employs TRBV9 and TRBJ1-1; TRBD1 is a possible D gene (5 bases). The germline gives CDR1 SGDLS, CDR2 YYNGEE. V was shortened by 3 bases and J by 6 bases, with 6 bases between the two germline ends. The length of the CDR3 is 11 residues. CDR3 bases: TGTGCCAGCAGCGGAGGGGCTGAAGCTTTCTTT. Protein sequence: CASSGGAEAFF.

This chain joins TRBV20-1 and TRBJ2-7; D uncertain. V dropped 7 bases and J dropped 2 bases, with 12 bases sitting between them. Germline V gene sequence: CDR1 DFQATT, CDR2 SNEGSKA (reference sequence). The CDR3 covers 12 residues. CDR3 sequence: CSGALGTYEQYF. Here the CDR3 DNA reads TGCAGTGGGGCTTTGGGCACCTACGAGCAGTACTTC.

This clonotype turned up a few times. The rearrangement links TRBV28 to TRBJ1-2; 10 bases are shared with TRBD1. There are 14 residues in the CDR3. CDR1 and CDR2 from the germline V gene are MDHEN and SYDVKM. The J segment lost 8 bases and the V segment lost 6 bases, leaving 9 bases of the junction unmatched. DNA for the CDR3: TGTGCCAGCAGCCCTGACAGGGGGCAGAAAGGCTACACCTTC. This encodes CASSPDRGQKGYTF.

In its sample, this clonotype was seen many times. The chain employs TRBV20-1 and TRBJ2-7; D is ambiguous. V was trimmed by 1 base and J by 3 bases, leaving 4 bases between them. In germline, CDR1 is DFQATT, CDR2 SNEGSKA (reference sequence). The length of the CDR3 is 11 residues. CDR3 amino acids: CSARGVYEQYF. The DNA for the CDR3 is TGCAGTGCTAGAGGGGTCTACGAGCAGTACTTC.

The genes are TRBV9 and TRBJ1-4; D gene unclear. CDR3 size: 15 residues. Germline assignment: CDR1 SGDLS and CDR2 YYNGEE. V dropped 1 base and J dropped 4 bases, with 11 bases sitting between them. CDR3 sequence (DNA): TGTGCCAGCAGCGTAAGGACGGGAAGTAATGAAAAACTGTTTTTT. Its protein product is CASSVRTGSNEKLFF.

V is TRBV5-1 and J is TRBJ1-1, with D hard to call. Trimming removed 4 bases from V and 4 bases from J, with 14 bases in between. This CDR3 spans 14 amino acids. Germline loops: CDR1 SGHRS, CDR2 YFSETQ. CDR3 sequence reads: CASSGLLVGTEAFF. DNA of the CDR3: TGCGCCAGCAGCGGCCTCCTCGTGGGCACTGAAGCTTTCTTT.

The genes are TRBV6-2 or TRBV6-3 and TRBJ2-1, with 8 bases lining up with TRBD1. V gave up 8 bases and J gave up 9 bases; unmatched junction bases: 9. The CDR3 is made up of 13 amino acids. CDR1 is MNHEY and CDR2 is SVGEGT in the germline V gene. CDR3 bases: TGTGCCAGCCTCGACAGGGGTTTGGGTGAGCAGTTCTTC. It encodes CASLDRGLGEQFF.

This clonotype was detected only a few times. The CDR3 DNA is TGCAGTGCTAGCCAGGACGGAACCTACGAGCAGTACTTC. Its translation: CSASQDGTYEQYF. The J gene is TRBJ2-7, the V gene TRBV20-1, with D hard to call. This CDR3 spans 13 amino acids. Trimming removed 3 bases at V and 2 bases at J, with 11 bases between. Germline values: CDR1 DFQATT, CDR2 SNEGSKA (reference sequence).

CDR3 region: CASSPKDNSYEQYF. CDR3 sequence (DNA): TGTGCCAGCAGTCCTAAGGACAACTCCTACGAGCAGTACTTC. The chain carries TRBV27 and TRBJ2-7; maybe TRBD1 (5 bases). Germline lookup yields CDR1 MNHEY and CDR2 SMNVEV (reference sequence). Trimming cost V 5 bases and J 0 bases, with 11 bases left between them. The CDR3 contains 14 residues.

The chain links TRBV20-1 to TRBJ2-1, with 8 bases matching TRBD1. V lost 6 bases and J lost 4; bases outside the gene matches: 5. This CDR3 is built from 13 residues. Germline loops: CDR1 DFQATT, CDR2 SNEGSKA (reference sequence). CDR3 in amino acids: CSARQGLYNEQFF. The CDR3 region has the DNA TGCAGTGCCCGACAGGGGTTGTACAATGAGCAGTTCTTC.